This T cell receptor beta chain stems from a study of blood T cell repertoires in COVID-19. Study overall: Acute-phase and convalescent COVID-19 samples originated in the United States, Italy and Spain. In each case, the material was cDNA or gDNA derived from T cells, B-cell-depleted T cells, or PBMCs.

The V gene's germline CDR1 is SGHRS and CDR2 YFSETQ. This CDR3 spans 15 amino acids. The ends lost 5 bases at V and 4 bases at J; junction bases unmatched: 6. In the source study's methods: It was from reference gene primer amplification that nucleated cell counts were estimated. Produced via immunoSEQ multiplex PCR; TCRdb's table is partial and in-frame only. V, J and clone size were drawn from that table, and D and trimming were deduced from the DNA. The sample carries roughly 97,000 clones, roughly 84% recorded once. V and J are TRBV5-1 and TRBJ2-1; TRBD1 agrees at 10 bases. This receptor was taken from a man in his 60s with acute or convalescent COVID-19. Sequencing was carried out using peripheral blood. The CDR3 reads CASRRGQGSYNEQFF. CDR3 bases: TGCGCCAGCAGAAGGGGACAGGGGTCTTACAATGAGCAGTTCTTC.